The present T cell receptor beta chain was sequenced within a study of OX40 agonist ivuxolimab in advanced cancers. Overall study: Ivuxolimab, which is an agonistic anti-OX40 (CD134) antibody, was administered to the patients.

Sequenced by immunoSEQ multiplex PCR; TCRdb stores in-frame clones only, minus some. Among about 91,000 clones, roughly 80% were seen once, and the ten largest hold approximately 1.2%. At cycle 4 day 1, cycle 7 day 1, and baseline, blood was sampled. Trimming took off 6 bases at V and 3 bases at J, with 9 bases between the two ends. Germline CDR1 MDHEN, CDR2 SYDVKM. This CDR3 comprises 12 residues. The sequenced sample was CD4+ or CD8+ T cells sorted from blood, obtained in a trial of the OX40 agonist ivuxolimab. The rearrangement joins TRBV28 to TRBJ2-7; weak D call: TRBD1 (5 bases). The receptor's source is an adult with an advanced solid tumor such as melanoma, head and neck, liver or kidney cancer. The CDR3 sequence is CASSGQFYEQYV. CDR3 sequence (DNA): TGTGCCAGCAGCGGACAATTCTACGAGCAGTACGTC.